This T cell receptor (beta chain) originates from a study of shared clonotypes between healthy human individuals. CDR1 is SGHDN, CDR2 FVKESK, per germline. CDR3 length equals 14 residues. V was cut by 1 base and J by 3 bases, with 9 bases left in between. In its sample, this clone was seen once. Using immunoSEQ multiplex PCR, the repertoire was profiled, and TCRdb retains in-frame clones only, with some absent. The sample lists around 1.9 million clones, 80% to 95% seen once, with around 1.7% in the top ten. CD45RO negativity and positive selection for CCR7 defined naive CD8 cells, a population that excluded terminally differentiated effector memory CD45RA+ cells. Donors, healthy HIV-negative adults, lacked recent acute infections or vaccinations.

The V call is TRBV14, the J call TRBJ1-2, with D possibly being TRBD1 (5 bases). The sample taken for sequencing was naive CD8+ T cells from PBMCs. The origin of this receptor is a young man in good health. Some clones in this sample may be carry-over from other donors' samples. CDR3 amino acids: CASSQGGVDYGYTF. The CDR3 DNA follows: TGTGCCAGCAGCCAAGGGGGCGTAGACTATGGCTACACCTTC.